This TCR beta chain was recorded in a study of beta chain features in type 1 diabetes. Worth noting for this clone: Antigen specificity is unknown.

Isolated RNA was reverse transcribed in full, so expressed TCRB transcripts were sequenced. Several million reads on average were seen across naive, central memory and regulatory T cell samples. Profiling relied on immunoSEQ multiplex PCR, and the TCRdb table lists in-frame clones only, not all of them. The profile covers approximately 240,000 clones, with 16% appearing a single time and 0.065% to 0.095% taken by the ten largest. Study outcomes and limitations: In all four CD4+ subsets, TCRB CDR3 length was significantly, moderately reduced in type 1 diabetes. Whether TCRB rearrangement is influenced by HLA type went unresolved here. Patients showed naive, central memory and Treg TCRB repertoires that appeared more similar than those of healthy donors.

Germline CDR1 reads SEHNR; CDR2 reads FQNEAQ (reference sequence). The ends were cut back, 5 bases at V and 8 bases at J, with 12 bases in the middle. The CDR3 has 12 residues. Sequencing input: naive CD4+ T cells from blood. This clonotype was obtained from a young man with type 1 diabetes. V usage is TRBV7-9 and J usage is TRBJ1-2; D uncertain. The CDR3 sequence: CASSPGQFGYTF. In nucleotides, the CDR3 is TGTGCCAGCAGCCCCGGGCAGTTCGGCTACACCTTC.